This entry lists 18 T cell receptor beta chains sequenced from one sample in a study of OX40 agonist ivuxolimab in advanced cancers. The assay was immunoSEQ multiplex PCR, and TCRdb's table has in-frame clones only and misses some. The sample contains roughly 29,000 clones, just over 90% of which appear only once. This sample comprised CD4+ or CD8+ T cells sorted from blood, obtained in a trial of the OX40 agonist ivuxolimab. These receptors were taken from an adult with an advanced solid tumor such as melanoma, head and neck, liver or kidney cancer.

The CDR3 nucleotides are TGTGCCAGCAGCTTAGGGACAGGGTGGGTAACCAAAAACATTCAGTACTTC. It translates to CASSLGTGWVTKNIQYF. J is TRBJ2-4 and V is TRBV5-4; 9 positions agree with TRBD1. V trimming: 2 bases; J trimming: 2 bases; junction bases outside the gene matches: 8. The CDR3 spans 17 residues. Germline CDR1 reads SGHNT; CDR2 reads YYREEE (reference sequence).

CDR3 sequence: CASSLAHTSSYNSPLHF. The CDR3 coding sequence is TGTGCCAGCAGCTTAGCGCACACGAGCTCCTATAATTCACCCCTCCACTTT. This chain uses TRBV7-8 with TRBJ1-6; D call uncertain. This CDR3 has 17 amino acids. Per the germline V gene, CDR1 is SGHVS and CDR2 is FQNEAQ. V was shortened by 0 bases and J by 0 bases, with 9 bases between the two germline ends.

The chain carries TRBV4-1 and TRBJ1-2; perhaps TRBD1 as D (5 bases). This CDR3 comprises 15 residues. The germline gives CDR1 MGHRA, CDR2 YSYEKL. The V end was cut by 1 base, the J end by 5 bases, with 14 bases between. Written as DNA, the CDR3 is TGCGCCAGCAGCCAAGTCCTGGGGGTAGATTATGGCTACACCTTC. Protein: CASSQVLGVDYGYTF.

The CDR3 sequence: CASSPGGGRAQEQFF. The CDR3 DNA reads TGTGCCAGCAGCCCAGGGGGCGGGAGGGCCCAAGAGCAGTTCTTC. V and J are TRBV9 and TRBJ2-1, with TRBD2 as a possible D gene (9 bases). Per germline, CDR1 SGDLS and CDR2 YYNGEE. The CDR3 is 15 residues long. V was clipped by 4 bases and J by 10 bases, with 21 bases between them.

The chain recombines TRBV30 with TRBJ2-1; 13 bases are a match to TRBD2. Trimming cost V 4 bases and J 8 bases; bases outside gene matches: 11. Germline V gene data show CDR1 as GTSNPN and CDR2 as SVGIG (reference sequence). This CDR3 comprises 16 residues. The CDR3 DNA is TGTGCCTGGAACTCGGGACTAGCGGGAATTTTCGATGAGCAGTTCTTC. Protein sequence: CAWNSGLAGIFDEQFF.

CDR3 region: CASSEAPWGRGRASYEQYF. The CDR3, as DNA: TGTGCCAGCAGTGAAGCTCCTTGGGGGAGGGGGAGGGCCTCCTACGAGCAGTACTTC. The chain couples TRBV6-1 to TRBJ2-7; D may be TRBD2 (7 bases). This CDR3 region has 19 residues. Looked up from germline, CDR1 is MNHNS and CDR2 is SASEGT. Between the trimmed V and J ends, which lost 0 bases and 0 bases, there was a span of 21 bases.

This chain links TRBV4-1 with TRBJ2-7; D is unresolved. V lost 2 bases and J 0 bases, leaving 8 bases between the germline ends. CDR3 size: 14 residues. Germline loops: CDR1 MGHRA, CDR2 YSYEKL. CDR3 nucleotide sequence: TGCGCCAGCAGCCAACCCACGAGCTCCTACGAGCAGTACTTC. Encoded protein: CASSQPTSSYEQYF.

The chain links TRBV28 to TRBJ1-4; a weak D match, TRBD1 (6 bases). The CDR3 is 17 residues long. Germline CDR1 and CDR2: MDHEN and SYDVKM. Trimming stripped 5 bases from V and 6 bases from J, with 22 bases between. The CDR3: CASSTYQNRVLDEKLFF. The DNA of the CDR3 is TGTGCCAGCAGTACTTATCAAAACAGGGTCTTGGATGAAAAACTGTTTTTT.

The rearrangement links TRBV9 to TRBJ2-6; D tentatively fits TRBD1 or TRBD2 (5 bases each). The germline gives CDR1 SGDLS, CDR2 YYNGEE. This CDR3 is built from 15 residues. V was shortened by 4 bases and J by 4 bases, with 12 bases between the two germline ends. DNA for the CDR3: TGTGCCAGCAGCCTCGGGGCAGAAGGGGCCAACGTCCTGACTTTC. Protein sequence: CASSLGAEGANVLTF. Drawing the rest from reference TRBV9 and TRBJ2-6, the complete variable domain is DSGVTQTPKHLITATGQRVTLRCSPRSGDLSVYWYQQSLDQGLQFLIQYYNGEERAKGNILERFSAQQFPDLHSELNLSSLELGDSALYFCASSLGAEGANVLTFGAGSRLTVL.

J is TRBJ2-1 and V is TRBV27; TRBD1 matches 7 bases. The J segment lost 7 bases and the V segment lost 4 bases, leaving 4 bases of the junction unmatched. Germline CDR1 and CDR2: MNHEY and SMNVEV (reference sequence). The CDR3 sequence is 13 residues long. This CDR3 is CASSSGTANEQFF. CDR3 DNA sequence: TGTGCCAGCAGTTCCGGGACAGCGAATGAGCAGTTCTTC.

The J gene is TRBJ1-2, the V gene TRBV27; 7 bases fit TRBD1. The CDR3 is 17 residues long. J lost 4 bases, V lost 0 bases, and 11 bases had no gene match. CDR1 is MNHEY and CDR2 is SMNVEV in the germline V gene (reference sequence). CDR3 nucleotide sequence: TGTGCCAGCAGTTTATCGCGGGGTACCGGGACAGTCTATGGCTACACCTTC. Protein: CASSLSRGTGTVYGYTF.

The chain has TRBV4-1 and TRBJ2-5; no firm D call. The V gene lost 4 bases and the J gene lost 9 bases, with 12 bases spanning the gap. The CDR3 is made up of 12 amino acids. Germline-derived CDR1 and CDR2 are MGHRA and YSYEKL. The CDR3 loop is CASSPYGMAQYF. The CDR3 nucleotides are TGCGCCAGCAGCCCCTATGGGATGGCCCAGTACTTC.

The CDR3 bases are TGTGCCAGCAGTGAAGCGCGTGTCACCGGGGAGCTGTTTTTT. Its translation is CASSEARVTGELFF. This chain joins TRBV6-1 and TRBJ2-2; D is undetermined. Germline V CDR1 and CDR2: MNHNS, SASEGT. CDR3 length equals 14 residues. Trimming took 0 bases from V and 4 from J, leaving 6 bases between them.

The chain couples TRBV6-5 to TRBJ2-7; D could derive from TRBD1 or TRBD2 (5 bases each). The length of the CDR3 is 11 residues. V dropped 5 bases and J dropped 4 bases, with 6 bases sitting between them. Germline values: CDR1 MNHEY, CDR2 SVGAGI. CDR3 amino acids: CASSGGYEQYF. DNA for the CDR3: TGTGCCAGCAGTGGGGGTTACGAGCAGTACTTC.

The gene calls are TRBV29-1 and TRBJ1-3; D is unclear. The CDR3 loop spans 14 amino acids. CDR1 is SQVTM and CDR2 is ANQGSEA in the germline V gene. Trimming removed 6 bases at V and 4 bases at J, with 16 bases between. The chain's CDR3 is CSVHDPYPGNTIYF. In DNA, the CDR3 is TGCAGCGTCCACGATCCGTATCCCGGAAACACCATATATTTT.

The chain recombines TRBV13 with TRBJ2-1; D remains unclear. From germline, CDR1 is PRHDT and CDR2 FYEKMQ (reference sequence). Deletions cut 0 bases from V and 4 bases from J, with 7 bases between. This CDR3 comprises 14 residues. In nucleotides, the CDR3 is TGTGCCAGCAGCTTAGGGACTCCGTACAATGAGCAGTTCTTC. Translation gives CASSLGTPYNEQFF.

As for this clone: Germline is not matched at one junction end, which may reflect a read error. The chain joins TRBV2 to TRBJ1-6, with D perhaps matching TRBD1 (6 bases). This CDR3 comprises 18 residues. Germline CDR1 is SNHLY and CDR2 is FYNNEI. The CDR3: CASREESAGAIYNSPLHF. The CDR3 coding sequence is TGTGCCAGCAGGGAAGAATCGGCAGGGGCGATCTATAATTCACCCCTCCACTTT.

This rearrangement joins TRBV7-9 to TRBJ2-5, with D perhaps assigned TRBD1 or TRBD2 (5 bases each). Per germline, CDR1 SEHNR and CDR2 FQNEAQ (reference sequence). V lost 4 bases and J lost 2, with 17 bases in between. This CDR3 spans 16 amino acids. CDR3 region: CASSSVGTIPQETQYF. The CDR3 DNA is TGTGCCAGCAGCTCAGTCGGGACGATCCCACAAGAGACCCAGTACTTC.